These 4 T cell receptor beta chains were sequenced from one sample in a study of blood T cell repertoires in COVID-19. This table comes from immunoSEQ multiplex PCR, and its TCRdb copy is limited to in-frame clones, with some not included. The sample includes some 250,000 clones, about 89% of them seen just once. Sequencing was done on a sample of PBMCs or T cells enriched from blood (not recorded which). These receptors were collected from a human donor in a cohort exposed to, infected with or recovered from COVID-19 (not recorded which). The donor label of this sample is uncertain.

This clone was observed a single time. The CDR3 region is CASSIGWGDTEAFF. CDR3 nucleotides: TGTGCCAGTAGTATAGGGTGGGGGGACACTGAAGCTTTCTTT. The V and J genes are TRBV19 and TRBJ1-1; D perhaps matches TRBD1 (5 bases). The CDR3 spans 14 residues. Germline V gene lookup returns CDR1 LNHDA and CDR2 SQIVND (reference sequence). Trimming left V 1 base short and J 3 bases short, with 9 bases between.

The J gene is TRBJ1-6, the V gene TRBV2, with 8 nucleotides matching TRBD1. V lost 10 bases to trimming and J lost 8 bases; unmatched junction nucleotides: 4. Germline CDR1 SNHLY, CDR2 FYNNEI. The CDR3 loop spans 12 amino acids. CDR3 loop: CATKTGDSPLHF. CDR3 bases: TGTGCCACCAAGACAGGGGATTCACCCCTCCACTTT.

The count of this clone is one. The rearrangement uses TRBV6-2 or TRBV6-3 and TRBJ2-3; 10 nucleotides line up with TRBD2. This CDR3 is built from 17 residues. Trimming at V came to 2 bases and at J to 1 base, leaving 6 bases not matched to a gene. Germline loops: CDR1 MNHEY, CDR2 SVGEGT. For the CDR3, the DNA is TGTGCCAGCAGTTACCTCTTTACTAGCGGGGGCACAGATACGCAGTATTTT. Encoded protein: CASSYLFTSGGTDTQYF.

This sequence joins TRBV3-1 (or the pseudogene TRBV3-2) and TRBJ1-1; 8 nucleotides match TRBD1. The ends lost 3 bases at V and 10 bases at J; junction bases unmatched: 4. This CDR3 has 12 residues. The V gene's germline CDR1 is LGHDT and CDR2 YNNKEL (reference sequence). The CDR3 DNA reads as TGTGCCAGCAGCCATGGACAGGGACCAGCTTTCTTT. It translates to CASSHGQGPAFF.